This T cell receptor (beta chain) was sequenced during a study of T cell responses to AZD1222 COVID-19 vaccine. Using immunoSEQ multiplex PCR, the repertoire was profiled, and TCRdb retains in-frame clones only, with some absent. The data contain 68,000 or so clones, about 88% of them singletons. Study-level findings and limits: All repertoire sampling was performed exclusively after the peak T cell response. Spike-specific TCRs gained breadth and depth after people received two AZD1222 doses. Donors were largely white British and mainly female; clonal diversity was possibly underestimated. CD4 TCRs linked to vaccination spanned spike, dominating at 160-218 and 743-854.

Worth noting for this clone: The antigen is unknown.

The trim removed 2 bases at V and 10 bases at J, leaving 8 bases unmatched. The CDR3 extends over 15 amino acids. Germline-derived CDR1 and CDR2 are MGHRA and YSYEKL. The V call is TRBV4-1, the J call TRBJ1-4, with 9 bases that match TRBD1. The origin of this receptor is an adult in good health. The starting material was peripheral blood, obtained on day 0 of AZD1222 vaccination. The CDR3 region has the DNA TGCGCCAGCAGCCAATTGGGACAGGGTTCTCGAAAACTGTTTTTT. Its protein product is CASSQLGQGSRKLFF.